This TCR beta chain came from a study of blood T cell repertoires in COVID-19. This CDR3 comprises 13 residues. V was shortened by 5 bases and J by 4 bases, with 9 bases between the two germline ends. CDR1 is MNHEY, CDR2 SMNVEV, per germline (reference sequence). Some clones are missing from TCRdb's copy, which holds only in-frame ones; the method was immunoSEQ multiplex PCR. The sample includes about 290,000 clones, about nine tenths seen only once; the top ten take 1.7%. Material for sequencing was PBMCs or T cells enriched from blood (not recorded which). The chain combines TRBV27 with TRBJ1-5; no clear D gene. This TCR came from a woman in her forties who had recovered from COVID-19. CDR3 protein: CASSITWNQPQHF. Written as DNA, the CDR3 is TGTGCCAGCAGTATAACATGGAATCAGCCCCAGCATTTT.